This TCR beta chain derives from a study of blood T cell repertoires in COVID-19. Study in general: Some COVID-19 samples were acute and others convalescent; all came from the United States, Italy and Spain. PBMCs, B-cell-depleted T cells, or T cells were the source of the cDNA or gDNA that made up the material.

How the authors handled the data: Amplified reference gene primers provided the basis for estimating nucleated cell counts. TCRdb's table, derived via immunoSEQ multiplex PCR, lists solely in-frame clones and lacks some. That table gives V, J and clone size, and the DNA gave D and trimming. The sample records roughly 210,000 clones, around 89% being singletons. This CDR3 contains 14 residues. The V end was cut by 6 bases, the J end by 6 bases, with 18 bases between. The receptor comes from a man between 65 and 80 years old with acute or convalescent COVID-19. V usage is TRBV23-1 and J usage is TRBJ2-7; D possibly corresponds to TRBD1 (6 bases). TRBV23-1 falls under the ORF class, with uncertain function. What was sequenced was peripheral blood. CDR3 coding DNA: TGCGCCAGCAGCCCCCGACGCACAGGGAGCGAGCAGTACTTC. The encoded protein is CASSPRRTGSEQYF.